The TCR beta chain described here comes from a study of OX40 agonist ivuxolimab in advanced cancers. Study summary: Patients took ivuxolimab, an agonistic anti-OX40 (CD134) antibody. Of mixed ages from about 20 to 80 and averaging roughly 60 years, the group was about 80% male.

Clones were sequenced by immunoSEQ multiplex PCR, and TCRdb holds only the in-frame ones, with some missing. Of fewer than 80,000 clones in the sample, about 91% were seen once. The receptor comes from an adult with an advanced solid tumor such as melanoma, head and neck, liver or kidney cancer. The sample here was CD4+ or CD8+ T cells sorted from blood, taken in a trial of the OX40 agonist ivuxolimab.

CDR3 region: CASSIRDSANTGELFF. As DNA, the CDR3 is TGTGCCAGCAGCATAAGGGACAGCGCGAACACCGGGGAGCTGTTTTTT. The rearrangement links TRBV9 to TRBJ2-2; 7 bases are a match to TRBD1. This CDR3 is 16 amino acids long. Germline assignment: CDR1 SGDLS and CDR2 YYNGEE. The V and J ends lost 4 bases and 0 bases, in that order; junction bases with no gene match: 6.